A single sample gave rise to the 22 T cell receptor beta chains below, sequenced in a study of pediatric ulcerative colitis. The rectum was sampled with one to two pinch biopsies at colonoscopy. Assay: immunoSEQ multiplex PCR; the TCRdb copy retains only in-frame clones and omits some. This table has about 16,000 clones, roughly 69% appearing once. Sequencing was performed on gut tissue. The receptors shown here come from a boy younger than 18 with moderate ulcerative colitis.

This sequence joins TRBV6-6 and TRBJ1-1; D remains ambiguous. V was shortened by 5 bases and J by 1 base, with 14 bases between the two germline ends. The CDR3 has 15 residues. CDR1 and CDR2 from the germline V gene are MNHNY and SVGAGI (reference sequence). CDR3 sequence reads: CASSQQRTANTEAFF. Written as DNA, the CDR3 is TGTGCCAGCAGTCAGCAAAGGACGGCGAACACTGAAGCTTTCTTT.

The genes are TRBV5-1 and TRBJ2-5; 12 nucleotides agree with TRBD2. Germline trimming cut 4 bases from V and 1 base from J; bases unmatched to any gene: 8. CDR3 size: 17 residues. Looked up from germline, CDR1 is SGHRS and CDR2 is YFSETQ. The CDR3 protein is CASSPRTSGTVQETQYF. CDR3 in DNA: TGCGCCAGCAGCCCCAGGACTAGCGGGACCGTCCAAGAGACCCAGTACTTC.

The chain is built from TRBV6-4 and TRBJ2-5, with 9 bases identical to TRBD2. The CDR3 has 15 residues. V dropped 4 bases and J dropped 7; count of bases not matched to a gene: 10. Per germline, CDR1 MRHNA and CDR2 SNTAGT. The CDR3 coding sequence is TGTGCCAGCAGTGGACTAGCGGTACGTCGAGGGACCCAGTACTTC. Translated: CASSGLAVRRGTQYF.

The chain has TRBV6-6 and TRBJ1-2; D unresolved. Germline loops: CDR1 MNHNY, CDR2 SVGAGI (reference sequence). The CDR3 covers 16 residues. Trimming took off 2 bases at V and 1 base at J, with 14 bases between the two ends. This CDR3 reads CASSYISRWGNYGYTF. The CDR3 coding sequence is TGTGCCAGCAGTTACATATCGCGCTGGGGTAACTATGGCTACACCTTC.

V and J are TRBV29-1 and TRBJ1-2, with D tentatively TRBD1 (5 bases). The CDR3 contains 12 residues. Trimming left V 3 bases short and J 8 bases short, with 13 bases between. CDR1 is SQVTM and CDR2 is ANQGSEA in the germline V gene. The CDR3 DNA reads TGCAGCGTTGATGACCAGGGAGGCGGCTACACCTTC. It yields the protein CSVDDQGGGYTF.

This chain joins TRBV2 and TRBJ2-6; no clear D. V was shortened by 8 bases and J by 0 bases, with 11 bases between the two germline ends. The CDR3 length is 15 residues. Germline CDR1 SNHLY, CDR2 FYNNEI. The CDR3 sequence: CASSRGYSGANVLTF. The DNA for the CDR3 is TGTGCCAGCTCGCGTGGGTACTCTGGGGCCAACGTCCTGACTTTC.

The chain uses TRBV7-9 and TRBJ2-1; D is uncertain. Per germline, CDR1 SEHNR and CDR2 FQNEAQ (reference sequence). V was clipped by 5 bases and J by 7 bases, with 9 bases between them. CDR3 length: 12 amino acids. The CDR3 spells CASSRSGNEQFF. The CDR3 region has the DNA TGTGCCAGCAGCCGAAGTGGGAATGAGCAGTTCTTC. The variable domain in full, completed from reference TRBV7-9 and TRBJ2-1, reads DTGVSQNPRHKITKRGQNVTFRCDPISEHNRLYWYRQTLGQGPEFLTYFQNEAQLEKSRLLSDRFSAERPKGSFSTLEIQRTEQGDSAMYLCASSRSGNEQFFGPGTRLTVL.

The genes are TRBV5-6 and TRBJ1-2; TRBD1 matches at 8 bases. Trimming at V came to 5 bases and at J to 14 bases, leaving 11 bases not matched to a gene. Per the germline V gene, CDR1 is SGHDT and CDR2 is YYEEEE. The CDR3 covers 12 residues. The CDR3 here is CASSPTGGVDTF. Here the CDR3 DNA reads TGTGCCAGCAGTCCAACAGGGGGTGTTGATACCTTC.

The chain links TRBV6-1 to TRBJ1-2; D is ambiguous. CDR3 size: 12 residues. The V gene's germline CDR1 is MNHNS and CDR2 SASEGT. Trimming shortened V by 2 bases and J by 7 bases, and 8 bases separated the two germline ends. The CDR3 is CASSELGIGYTF. Written as DNA, the CDR3 is TGTGCCAGCAGTGAATTGGGCATTGGCTACACCTTC.

CDR3 amino acids: CAWSVTEASGGISGANVLTF. The CDR3, as DNA: TGTGCCTGGAGTGTAACGGAAGCTAGCGGGGGAATCTCTGGGGCCAACGTCCTGACTTTC. The chain is built from TRBV30 and TRBJ2-6; the match to TRBD2 covers 10 bases. V lost 0 bases to trimming and J lost 0 bases; unmatched junction nucleotides: 11. Germline loops: CDR1 GTSNPN, CDR2 SVGIG (reference sequence). The CDR3 consists of 20 residues.

The J gene is TRBJ2-7, the V gene TRBV30, with 8 positions matching TRBD1. The CDR3 loop spans 14 amino acids. The germline CDR1 and CDR2 sequences are GTSNPN and SVGIG (reference sequence). Trimming removed 0 bases from V and 4 bases from J; junction bases left unmatched: 5. For the CDR3, the DNA is TGTGCCTGGAGTGTAGGCCAGGGGGCATACGAGCAGTACTTC. Protein sequence: CAWSVGQGAYEQYF.

This chain connects TRBV6-5 to TRBJ1-4; D is possibly TRBD1 (5 bases). CDR1 is MNHEY, CDR2 SVGAGI, per germline. Trimming took 4 bases from V and 2 from J, leaving 8 bases between them. This CDR3 comprises 14 residues. The CDR3 loop is CASSFGGTNEKLFF. Here the CDR3 DNA reads TGTGCCAGCAGTTTCGGGGGTACTAATGAAAAACTGTTTTTT.

This clone is large (0.1 to 1%) by share. Other DNA sequences from this sample encode an identical CDR3 as well. This sequence joins TRBV4-3 and TRBJ2-7; maybe TRBD1 (6 bases). The CDR3 runs 15 residues. Per the germline V gene, CDR1 is LGHNA and CDR2 is YSLEER. V was pared by 0 bases and J by 2 bases, with 11 bases between. CDR3 coding DNA: TGCGCCAGCAGCCAAGAAACAGGGAATACCTACGAGCAGTACTTC. Encoded protein: CASSQETGNTYEQYF.

This clone has more than one count but fewer than ten. V and J are TRBV2 and TRBJ1-5; maybe TRBD1 (5 bases). Trimming took off 1 base at V and 6 bases at J, with 16 bases between the two ends. CDR1 is SNHLY and CDR2 is FYNNEI in the germline V gene. There are 16 residues in the CDR3. The CDR3 region has the DNA TGTGCCAGCAGTGAAGAGCGGGGGTATTTGGTTCAGCCCCAGCATTTT. It encodes CASSEERGYLVQPQHF.

The V gene is TRBV18, the J gene TRBJ1-1; 11 nucleotides align to TRBD1. CDR1 is KGHSH, CDR2 LQKENI, per germline. The CDR3 consists of 17 residues. V was pared by 6 bases and J by 5 bases, with 14 bases of the junction left unmatched. In nucleotides, the CDR3 is TGTGCCAGCTCCGCGGACAGGGGGCGGGTAATCTGGACTGAAGCTTTCTTT. Translated: CASSADRGRVIWTEAFF.

The chain employs TRBV15 and TRBJ1-1, with a possible D match to TRBD1 (5 bases). Germline values: CDR1 LNHNV, CDR2 YYDKDF (reference sequence). The germline V and J ends were trimmed by 0 bases and 6 bases, with 17 bases remaining between them. The CDR3 sequence is 16 residues long. CDR3 sequence (DNA): TGTGCCACCAGCAGAGATACGAGGCAGGGAAACGCTGAAGCTTTCTTT. Its protein product is CATSRDTRQGNAEAFF.

This sequence joins TRBV5-5 and TRBJ2-5, with TRBD2 matching 11 bases. This CDR3 contains 14 residues. The V segment lost 5 bases and the J segment 3 bases; nucleotides outside the gene matches: 3. In germline, CDR1 is SGHKS, CDR2 YYEKEE (reference sequence). The chain's CDR3 is CASRPGLAEETQYF. In DNA form, the CDR3 reads TGTGCCAGCAGACCGGGACTAGCGGAAGAGACCCAGTACTTC.

This chain's CDR3 is CASSPDRGLSYGYTF. The CDR3 region has the DNA TGTGCCAGTAGTCCGGACAGGGGCCTATCCTATGGCTACACCTTC. The chain combines TRBV19 with TRBJ1-2; 9 nucleotides line up with TRBD1. Germline V gene sequence: CDR1 LNHDA, CDR2 SQIVND (reference sequence). The CDR3 totals 15 residues. Trimming removed 5 bases from V and 4 bases from J; junction bases left unmatched: 8.

This sequence joins TRBV28 and TRBJ2-1; 12 positions agree with TRBD1. The CDR3 runs to 18 residues. The V and J ends lost 6 bases and 6 bases, in that order; junction bases with no gene match: 15. CDR1 and CDR2 from the germline V gene are MDHEN and SYDVKM. The CDR3 DNA reads as TGTGCCAGCAGCCCGTGGGAAGGGGAGGGACAGGGGGCCAATGAGCAGTTCTTC. It encodes CASSPWEGEGQGANEQFF.

This clone was observed a handful of times. This chain uses TRBV19 with TRBJ2-1, with D unresolved. The CDR3 consists of 17 residues. Trimming took 3 bases from V and 0 from J, leaving 15 bases between them. Germline V gene sequence: CDR1 LNHDA, CDR2 SQIVND (reference sequence). CDR3 bases: TGTGCCAGTAGTATCTGGATATCAGAGAGCTCCTACAATGAGCAGTTCTTC. This translates into CASSIWISESSYNEQFF.

The gene calls are TRBV5-4 and TRBJ2-5; TRBD2 aligns across 7 bases. The CDR3 covers 17 residues. Germline CDR1 SGHNT, CDR2 YYREEE (reference sequence). V lost 5 bases and J lost 4; bases outside the gene matches: 17. The CDR3 reads CASSRGTTRGIGETQYF. CDR3 in DNA: TGTGCCAGCAGTCGAGGGACTACCCGGGGCATTGGAGAGACCCAGTACTTC.

V is TRBV11-3 and J is TRBJ2-1, with TRBD2 matching 14 bases. CDR3 length: 17 amino acids. With V trimmed by 5 bases and J by 4 bases, 7 bases remained unmatched. Germline V lookup: CDR1 SGHNT, CDR2 YENEEA. CDR3 loop: CASSLKTSGRGYNEQFF. The CDR3 DNA sequence: TGTGCCAGCAGCCTAAAGACTAGCGGGAGGGGGTACAATGAGCAGTTCTTC.